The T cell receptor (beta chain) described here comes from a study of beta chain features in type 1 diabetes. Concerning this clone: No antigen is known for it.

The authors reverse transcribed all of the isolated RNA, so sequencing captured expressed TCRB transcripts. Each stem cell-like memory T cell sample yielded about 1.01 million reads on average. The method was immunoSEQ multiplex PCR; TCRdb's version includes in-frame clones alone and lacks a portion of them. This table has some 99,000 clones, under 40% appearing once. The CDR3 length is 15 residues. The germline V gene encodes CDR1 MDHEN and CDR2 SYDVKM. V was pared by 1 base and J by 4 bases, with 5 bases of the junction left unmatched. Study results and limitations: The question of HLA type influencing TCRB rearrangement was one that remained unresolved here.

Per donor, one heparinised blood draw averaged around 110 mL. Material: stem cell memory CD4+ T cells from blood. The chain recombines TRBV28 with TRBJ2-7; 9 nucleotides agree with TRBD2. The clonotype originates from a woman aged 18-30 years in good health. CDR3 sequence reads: CASSLSLAGLYEQYF. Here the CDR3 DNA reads TGTGCCAGCAGTTTATCGCTAGCGGGATTGTACGAGCAGTACTTC.